The clone carrying this T cell receptor (beta chain) was observed once. Its antigen is unknown. The sample originates from a study of cytomegalovirus exposure and HLA in healthy donors. Study as a whole: The same platform as the approximately 700 first-cohort repertoires was used for the 120 or so validation repertoires, a later analysis reported.

The study's findings and limits: Among TCR beta chains, those listed as cytomegalovirus-associated numbered some 160. Reportedly, diagnosis of cytomegalovirus status by the classifier showed high specificity and sensitivity. A subsequent analysis found that TCR clusters from the first cohort also tended to co-occur in the roughly 120 validation repertoires, with roughly 95% of cluster scores above 0.

The CDR3 totals 12 residues. The V end lost 4 bases, the J end lost 6 bases, and 10 bases lay between the germline ends. CDR1 is SNHLY and CDR2 is FYNNEI in the germline V gene. TCRdb's table, derived via immunoSEQ multiplex PCR, lists solely in-frame clones and lacks some. The table lists more than 110,000 clones, less than 90% of them singletons. This chain connects TRBV2 to TRBJ2-7, with D possibly being TRBD1 (6 bases). Sequencing used PBMCs. The receptor comes from a man younger than 30 in good health and CMV-seronegative. CDR3 coding DNA: TGTGCCAGCAGTGCAACAGGGCGCGAGCAGTACTTC. Amino acids: CASSATGREQYF.